This T cell receptor beta chain was captured in a study of CD8+CD57+ T cells in acquired aplastic anemia (dated 2018 in TCRdb). About the full investigation: DNA extracted from sorted CD4+ and CD8+ cells had a mean of about 3 ug, with a range of about 0.2 to 30 ug. CD8+CD57+ expansion was defined as a frequency above the mean frequency observed in healthy subjects.

TCR beta VDJ combination and CDR3 sequence profiling used genomic DNA as the template. TCR repertoire sequencing was run on an Illumina HiSeq 2000. For the original study's pipeline: TRBV/TRBJ rearrangement plots, CDR3 size and DJ length profiles, and Simpson's diversity index were used to assess repertoires. The most abundant DNA sequence in the deep sequencing data was taken as the immunodominant clone. CDR3 amino acid sequences were checked for sharing between subjects and were compared against published repertoires and the VDJdb database. TCRdb took the public reads, trimmed them with fastp at Q25, ran MiXCR for clone calling and kept in-frame beta chains. Rows with one shared CDR3 protein collapse into an entry with the most common genes and DNA. The V and J calls were not made by the authors but by TCRdb's processing. The sample includes approximately 180,000 distinct CDR3 sequences, with less than 65% observed a single time. The ten top clones hold approximately 42% of the sample.

About this clonotype: Which antigen it targets is not known. Within one base of it there is no much larger clone, and no base qualities were kept.

The patients picked for sequencing were ones in whom flow cytometry had shown an expansion of CD8+CD57+ cells. Severe acquired aplastic anemia was diagnosed in all patients according to International Study of Aplastic Anemia and Agranulocytosis and Camitta criteria. Patients had received no therapy at the time of blood sampling. In this study, sorted CD4+ and CD8+ T cells from the blood of healthy subjects and of severe aplastic anemia patients had their TCR repertoires deep-sequenced. Patients were enrolled in the USA under clinicaltrials.gov protocols 00001620, 01623167, 00001397, 00071045, 00081523 and 00961064. Ficoll-Paque density gradient centrifugation was used to isolate peripheral blood mononuclear cells. Before DNA extraction, CD4+ and CD8+ T cells were sorted by FACS or by magnetic beads. Paper-wide results and their limitations: No significant difference in CD8+ Simpson's diversity was found between patients and healthy controls (P=0.060). Around 30 CD8+ CDR3 sequences were found to be shared between patients and controls, but these sequences appeared to be highly expressed in patients and within the immunodominant clones of the patients.

The germline V and J ends show losses of 2 bases and 4 bases respectively, and no gene match explains 4 bases of the junction. CDR1 is given as KGHDR and CDR2 as SFDVKD, both from the germline V gene. The CDR3 spans 16 residues, from the cysteine through the phenylalanine. Only the CDR3 part of the read is kept: 48 bases, read in frame from the first base. The chain uses TRBV24-1 and TRBJ2-1, and TRBD2 matches 10 of the central bases. This TCR was sampled from a human donor with aplastic anemia. Source material: sorted CD4+, CD8+, or CD8+CD57+ T cells (not recorded which) from PBMCs. The CDR3 here reads CATSDWTSGGYNEQFF. The sequenced DNA: TGTGCCACCAGTGATTGGACTAGCGGAGGATACAATGAGCAGTTCTTC.